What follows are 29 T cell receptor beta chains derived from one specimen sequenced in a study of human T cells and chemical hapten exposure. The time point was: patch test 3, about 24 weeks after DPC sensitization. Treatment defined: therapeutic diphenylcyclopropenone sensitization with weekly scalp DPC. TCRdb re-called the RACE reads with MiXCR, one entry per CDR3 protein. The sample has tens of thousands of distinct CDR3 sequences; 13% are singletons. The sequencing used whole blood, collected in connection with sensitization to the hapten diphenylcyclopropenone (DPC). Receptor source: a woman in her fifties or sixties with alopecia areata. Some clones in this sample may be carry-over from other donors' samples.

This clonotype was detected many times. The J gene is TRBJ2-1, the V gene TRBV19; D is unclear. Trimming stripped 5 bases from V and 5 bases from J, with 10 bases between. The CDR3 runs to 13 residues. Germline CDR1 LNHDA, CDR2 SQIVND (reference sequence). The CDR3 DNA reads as TGTGCCAGTAGTCCCCGACTTAACAATGAGCAGTTCTTC. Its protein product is CASSPRLNNEQFF.

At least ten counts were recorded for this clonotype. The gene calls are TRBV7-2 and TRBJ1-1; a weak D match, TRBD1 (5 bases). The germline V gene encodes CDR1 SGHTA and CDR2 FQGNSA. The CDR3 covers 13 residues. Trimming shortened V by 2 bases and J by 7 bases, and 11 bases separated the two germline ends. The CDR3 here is CASSLQGYGEAFF. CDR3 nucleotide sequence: TGTGCCAGCAGCTTACAGGGATACGGTGAAGCTTTCTTT.

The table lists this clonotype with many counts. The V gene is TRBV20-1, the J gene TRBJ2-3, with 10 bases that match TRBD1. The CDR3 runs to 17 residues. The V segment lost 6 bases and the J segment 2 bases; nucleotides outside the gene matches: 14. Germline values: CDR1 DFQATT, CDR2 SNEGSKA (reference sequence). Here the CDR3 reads CSAQPYTGTGDTDTQYF. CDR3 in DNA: TGCAGTGCACAACCATATACCGGGACAGGGGACACAGATACGCAGTATTTT.

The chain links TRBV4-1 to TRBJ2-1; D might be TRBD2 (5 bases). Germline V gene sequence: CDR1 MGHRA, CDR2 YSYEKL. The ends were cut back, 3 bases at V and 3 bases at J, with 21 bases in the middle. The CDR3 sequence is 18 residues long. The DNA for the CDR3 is TGCGCCAGCAGCCACTTAGTTGGGAAGAGGGCCGTCTACAATGAGCAGTTCTTC. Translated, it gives CASSHLVGKRAVYNEQFF.

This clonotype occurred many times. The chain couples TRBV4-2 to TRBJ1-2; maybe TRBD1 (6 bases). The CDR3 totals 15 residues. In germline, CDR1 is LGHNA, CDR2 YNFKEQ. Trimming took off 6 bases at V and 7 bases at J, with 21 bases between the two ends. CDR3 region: CASSPGGRLRFGYTF. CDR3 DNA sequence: TGTGCCAGCAGTCCGGGGGGCAGGCTAAGGTTTGGCTACACCTTC.

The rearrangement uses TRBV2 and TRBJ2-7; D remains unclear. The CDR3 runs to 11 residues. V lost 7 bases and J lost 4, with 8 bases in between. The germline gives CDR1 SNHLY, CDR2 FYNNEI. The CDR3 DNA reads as TGTGCCAGCACTCGAGAGTACGAGCAGTACTTC. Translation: CASTREYEQYF.

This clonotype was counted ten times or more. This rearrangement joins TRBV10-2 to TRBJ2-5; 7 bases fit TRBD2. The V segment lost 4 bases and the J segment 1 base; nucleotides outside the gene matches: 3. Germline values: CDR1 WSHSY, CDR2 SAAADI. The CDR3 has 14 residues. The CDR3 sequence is CASSGLAVQETQYF. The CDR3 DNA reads TGCGCCAGCAGTGGTCTAGCGGTCCAAGAGACCCAGTACTTC.

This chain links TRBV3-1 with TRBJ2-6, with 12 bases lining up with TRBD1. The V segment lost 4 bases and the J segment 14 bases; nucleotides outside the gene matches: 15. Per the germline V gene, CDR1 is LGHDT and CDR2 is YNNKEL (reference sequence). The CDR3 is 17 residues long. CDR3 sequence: CASSRLTGTGGTLLLTF. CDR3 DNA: TGTGCCAGCAGCCGCCTTACTGGGACAGGGGGCACCTTGCTCCTGACTTTC.

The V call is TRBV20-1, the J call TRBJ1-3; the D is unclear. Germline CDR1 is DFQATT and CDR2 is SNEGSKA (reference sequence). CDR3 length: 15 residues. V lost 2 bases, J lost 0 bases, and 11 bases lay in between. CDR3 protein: CSARRLGFSGNTIYF. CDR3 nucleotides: TGCAGTGCTAGAAGATTGGGGTTCTCTGGAAACACCATATATTTT.

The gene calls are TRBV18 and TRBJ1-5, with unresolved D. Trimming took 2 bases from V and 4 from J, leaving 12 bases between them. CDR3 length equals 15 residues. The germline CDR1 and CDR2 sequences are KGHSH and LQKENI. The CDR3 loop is CASSPLQTANQPQHF. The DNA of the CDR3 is TGTGCCAGCTCACCATTACAAACCGCTAATCAGCCCCAGCATTTT. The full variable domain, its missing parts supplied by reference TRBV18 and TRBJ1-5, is NAGVMQNPRHLVRRRGQEARLRCSPMKGHSHVYWYRQLPEEGLKFMVYLQKENIIDESGMPKERFSAEFPKEGPSILRIQQVVRGDSAAYFCASSPLQTANQPQHFGDGTRLSIL.

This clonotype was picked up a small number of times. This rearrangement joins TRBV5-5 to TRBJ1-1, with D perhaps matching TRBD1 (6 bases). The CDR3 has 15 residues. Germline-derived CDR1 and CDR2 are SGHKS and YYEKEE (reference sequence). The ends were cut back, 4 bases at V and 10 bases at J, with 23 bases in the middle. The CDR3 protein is CASSTSELRQAGAFF. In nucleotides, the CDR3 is TGTGCCAGCAGCACCTCTGAGCTACGACAGGCGGGAGCTTTCTTT.

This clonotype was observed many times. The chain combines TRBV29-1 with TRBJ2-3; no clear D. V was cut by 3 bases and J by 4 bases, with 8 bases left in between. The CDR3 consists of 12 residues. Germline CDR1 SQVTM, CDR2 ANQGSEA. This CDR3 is CSVEKVPDTQYF. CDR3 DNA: TGCAGCGTTGAGAAGGTGCCAGATACGCAGTATTTT.

CDR3 coding DNA: TGTGCCAGCAGCCAAGATACGCAGGGGAAGTGGGGCTACACCTTC. It encodes CASSQDTQGKWGYTF. The chain carries TRBV4-2 and TRBJ1-2; a possible D gene is TRBD1 (6 bases). This CDR3 region has 15 residues. Germline V gene data show CDR1 as LGHNA and CDR2 as YNFKEQ. V shed 0 bases and J shed 8 bases, with 16 bases lying between them.

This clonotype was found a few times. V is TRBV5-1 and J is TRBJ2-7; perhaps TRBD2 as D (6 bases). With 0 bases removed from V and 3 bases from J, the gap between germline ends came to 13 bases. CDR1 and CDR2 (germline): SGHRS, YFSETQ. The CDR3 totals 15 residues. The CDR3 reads CASSLAPGDHYEQYF. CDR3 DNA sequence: TGCGCCAGCAGCTTGGCCCCGGGGGACCACTACGAGCAGTACTTC.

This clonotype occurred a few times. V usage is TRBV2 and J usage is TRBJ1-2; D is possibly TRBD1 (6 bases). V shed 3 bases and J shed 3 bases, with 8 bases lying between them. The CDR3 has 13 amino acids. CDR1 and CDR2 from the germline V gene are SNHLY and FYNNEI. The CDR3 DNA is TGTGCCAGCAGTGAGACAGGATACTATGGCTACACCTTC. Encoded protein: CASSETGYYGYTF.

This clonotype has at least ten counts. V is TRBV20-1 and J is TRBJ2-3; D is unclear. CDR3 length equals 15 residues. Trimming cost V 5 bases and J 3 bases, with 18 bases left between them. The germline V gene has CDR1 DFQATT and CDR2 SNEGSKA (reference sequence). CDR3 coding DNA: TGCAGTGCTGGCGACCGGAAAGCGAGAACAGATACGCAGTATTTT. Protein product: CSAGDRKARTDTQYF.

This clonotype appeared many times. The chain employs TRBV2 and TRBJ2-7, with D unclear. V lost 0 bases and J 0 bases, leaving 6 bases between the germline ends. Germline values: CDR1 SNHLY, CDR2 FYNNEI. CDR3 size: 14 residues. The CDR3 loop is CASSEAGFSYEQYF. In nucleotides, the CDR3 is TGTGCCAGCAGTGAAGCGGGCTTCTCCTACGAGCAGTACTTC.

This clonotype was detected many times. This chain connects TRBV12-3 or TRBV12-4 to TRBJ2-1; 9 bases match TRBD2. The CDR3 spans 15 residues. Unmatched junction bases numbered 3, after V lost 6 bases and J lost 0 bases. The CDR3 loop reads CASRTSGASYNEQFF. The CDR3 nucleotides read TGTGCCAGCAGGACTAGCGGAGCCTCCTACAATGAGCAGTTCTTC.

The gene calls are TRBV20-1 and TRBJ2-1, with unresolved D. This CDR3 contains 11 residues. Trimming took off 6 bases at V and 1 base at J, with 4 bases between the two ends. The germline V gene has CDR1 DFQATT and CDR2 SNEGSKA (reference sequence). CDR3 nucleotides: TGCAGTGCCCAGTCCTACAATGAGCAGTTCTTC. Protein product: CSAQSYNEQFF.

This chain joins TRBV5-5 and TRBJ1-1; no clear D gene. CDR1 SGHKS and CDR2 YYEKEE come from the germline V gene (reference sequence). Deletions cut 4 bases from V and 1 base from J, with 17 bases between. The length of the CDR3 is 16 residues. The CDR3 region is CASSLGPLSSNTEAFF. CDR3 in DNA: TGTGCCAGCAGCCTTGGACCTCTGTCTTCGAACACTGAAGCTTTCTTT. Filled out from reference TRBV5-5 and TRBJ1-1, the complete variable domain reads DAGVTQSPTHLIKTRGQQVTLRCSPISGHKSVSWYQQVLGQGPQFIFQYYEKEERGRGNFPDRFSARQFPNYSSELNVNALLLGDSALYLCASSLGPLSSNTEAFFGQGTRLTVV.

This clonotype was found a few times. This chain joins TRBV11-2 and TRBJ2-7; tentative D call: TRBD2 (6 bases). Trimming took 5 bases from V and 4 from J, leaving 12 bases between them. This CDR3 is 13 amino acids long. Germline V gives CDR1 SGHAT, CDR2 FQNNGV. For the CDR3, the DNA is TGTGCCAGCAGCCCACTAGCTAAGTACGAGCAGTACTTC. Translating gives CASSPLAKYEQYF. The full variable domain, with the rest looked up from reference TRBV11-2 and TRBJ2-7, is EAGVAQSPRYKIIEKRQSVAFWCNPISGHATLYWYQQILGQGPKLLIQFQNNGVVDDSQLPKDRFSAERLKGVDSTLKIQPAKLEDSAVYLCASSPLAKYEQYFGPGTRLTVT.

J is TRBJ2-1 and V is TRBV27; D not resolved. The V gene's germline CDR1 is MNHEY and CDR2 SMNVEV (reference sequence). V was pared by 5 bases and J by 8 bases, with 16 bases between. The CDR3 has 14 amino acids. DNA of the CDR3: TGTGCCAGCAGTCCGAATCCCCGAATTCATGAGCAGTTCTTC. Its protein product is CASSPNPRIHEQFF.

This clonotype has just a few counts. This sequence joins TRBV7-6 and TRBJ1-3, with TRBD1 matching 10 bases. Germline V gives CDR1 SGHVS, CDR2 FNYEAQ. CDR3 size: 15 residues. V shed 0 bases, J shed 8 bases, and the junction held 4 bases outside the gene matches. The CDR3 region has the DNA TGTGCCAGCAGCTTAGCGGACAGGGGGTTGGACACCATATATTTT. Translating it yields CASSLADRGLDTIYF.

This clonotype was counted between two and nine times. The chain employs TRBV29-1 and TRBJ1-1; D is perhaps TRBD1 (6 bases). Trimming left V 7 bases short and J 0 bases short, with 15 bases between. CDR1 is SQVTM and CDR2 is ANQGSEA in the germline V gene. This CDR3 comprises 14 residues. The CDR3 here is CSADIYRVNTEAFF. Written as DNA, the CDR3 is TGCAGCGCGGATATATACAGGGTGAACACTGAAGCTTTCTTT.

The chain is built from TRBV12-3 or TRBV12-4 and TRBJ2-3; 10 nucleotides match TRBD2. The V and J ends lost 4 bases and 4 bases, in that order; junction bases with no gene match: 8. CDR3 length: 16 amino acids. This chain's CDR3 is CASSSFTSGKSDTQYF. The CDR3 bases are TGTGCCAGCAGTTCCTTTACTAGCGGGAAATCAGATACGCAGTATTTT.

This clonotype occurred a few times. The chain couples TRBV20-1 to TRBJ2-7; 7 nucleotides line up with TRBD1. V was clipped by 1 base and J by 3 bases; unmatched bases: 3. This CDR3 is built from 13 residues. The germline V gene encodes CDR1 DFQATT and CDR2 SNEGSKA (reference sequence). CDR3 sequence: CSARGGQSYEQYF. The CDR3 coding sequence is TGCAGTGCTAGAGGGGGACAGAGCTACGAGCAGTACTTC.

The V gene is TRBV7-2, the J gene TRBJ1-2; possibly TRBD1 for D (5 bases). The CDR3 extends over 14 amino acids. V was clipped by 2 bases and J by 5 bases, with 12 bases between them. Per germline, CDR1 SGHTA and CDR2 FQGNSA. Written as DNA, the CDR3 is TGTGCCAGCAGCTTAAGCGGCAGGGAGTATGGCTACACCTTC. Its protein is CASSLSGREYGYTF.

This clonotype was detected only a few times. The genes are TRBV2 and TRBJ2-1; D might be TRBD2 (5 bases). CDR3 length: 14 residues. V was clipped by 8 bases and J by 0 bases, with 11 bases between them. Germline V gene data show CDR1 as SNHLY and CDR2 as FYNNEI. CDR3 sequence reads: CASQLEDSYNEQFF. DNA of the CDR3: TGTGCCAGCCAACTGGAGGACTCCTACAATGAGCAGTTCTTC.

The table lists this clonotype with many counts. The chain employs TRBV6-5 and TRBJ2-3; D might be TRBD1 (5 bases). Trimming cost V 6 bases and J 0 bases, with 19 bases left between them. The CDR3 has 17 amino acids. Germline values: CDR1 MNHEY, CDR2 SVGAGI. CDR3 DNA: TGTGCCAGCAGCAAGACCACGTGGGGCTTCAGCACAGATACGCAGTATTTT. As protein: CASSKTTWGFSTDTQYF.